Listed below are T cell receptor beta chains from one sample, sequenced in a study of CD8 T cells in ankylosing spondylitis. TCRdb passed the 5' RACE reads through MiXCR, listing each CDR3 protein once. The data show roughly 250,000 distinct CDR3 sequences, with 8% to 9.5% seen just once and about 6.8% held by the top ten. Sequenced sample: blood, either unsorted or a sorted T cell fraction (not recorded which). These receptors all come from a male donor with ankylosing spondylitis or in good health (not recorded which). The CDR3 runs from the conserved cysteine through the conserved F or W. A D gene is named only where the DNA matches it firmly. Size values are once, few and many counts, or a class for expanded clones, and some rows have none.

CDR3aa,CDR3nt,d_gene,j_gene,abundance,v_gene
CSAFTGSGLNTEAFF,TGCAGTGCCTTCACGGGGTCAGGGCTGAACACTGAAGCTTTCTTT,.,TRBJ1-1,many,TRBV20-1
CAISLAGGLDDEQFF,TGTGCCATCAGCCTAGCGGGAGGGCTGGACGATGAGCAGTTCTTC,TRBD2,TRBJ2-1,many,TRBV10-3
CSARATGNTGELFF,TGCAGTGCTCGTGCGACAGGAAACACCGGGGAGCTGTTTTTT,.,TRBJ2-2,many,TRBV20-1
CASSHWDRSTGELFF,TGTGCCAGCAGCCATTGGGACAGGTCAACCGGGGAGCTGTTTTTT,TRBD1,TRBJ2-2,.,TRBV3-1
CSARDTSSTDTQYF,TGCAGTGCTAGAGATACCTCTAGCACAGATACGCAGTATTTT,.,TRBJ2-3,many,TRBV20-1
CASSHTRGSYEQYF,TGTGCCAGCAGTCACACCCGGGGTAGTTACGAGCAGTACTTC,.,TRBJ2-7,.,TRBV6-5
CASSPPGRGTDTQYF,TGTGCCAGCTCACCACCGGGAAGGGGAACAGATACGCAGTATTTT,.,TRBJ2-3,many,TRBV18
CASSSGTQGLSVFF,TGTGCCAGCAGTTCCGGGACACAAGGTTTATCGGTGTTTTTT,.,TRBJ1-4,many,TRBV12-3/TRBV12-4
CATSREGLVTEQYF,TGTGCCACCAGCAGAGAGGGACTAGTAACCGAGCAGTACTTC,TRBD2,TRBJ2-7,many,TRBV15
CASSFPGAPLHF,TGTGCCAGCAGTTTCCCAGGTGCACCCCTCCACTTT,.,TRBJ1-6,many,TRBV12-3/TRBV12-4